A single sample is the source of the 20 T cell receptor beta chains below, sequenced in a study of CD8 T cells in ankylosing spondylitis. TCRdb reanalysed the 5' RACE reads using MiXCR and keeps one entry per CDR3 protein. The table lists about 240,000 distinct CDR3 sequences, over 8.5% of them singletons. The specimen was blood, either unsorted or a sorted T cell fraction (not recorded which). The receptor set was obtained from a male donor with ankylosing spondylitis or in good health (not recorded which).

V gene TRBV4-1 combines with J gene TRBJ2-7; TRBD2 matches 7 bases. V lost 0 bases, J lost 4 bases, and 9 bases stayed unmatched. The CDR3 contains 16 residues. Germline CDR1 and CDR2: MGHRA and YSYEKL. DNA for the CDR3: TGCGCCAGCAGCCAAGACACACCGGCGGGAGAATACGAGCAGTACTTC. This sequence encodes CASSQDTPAGEYEQYF.

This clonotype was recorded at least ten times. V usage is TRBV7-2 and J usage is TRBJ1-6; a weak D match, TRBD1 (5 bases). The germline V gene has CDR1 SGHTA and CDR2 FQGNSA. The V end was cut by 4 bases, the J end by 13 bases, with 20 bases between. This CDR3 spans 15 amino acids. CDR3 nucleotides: TGTGCCAGCAGCTCGGGGCAGGGAGCAGCGTCCCCCCTCCACTTT. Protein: CASSSGQGAASPLHF.

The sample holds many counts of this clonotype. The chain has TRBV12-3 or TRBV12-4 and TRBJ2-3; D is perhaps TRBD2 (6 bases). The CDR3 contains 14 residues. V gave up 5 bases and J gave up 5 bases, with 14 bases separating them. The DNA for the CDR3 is TGTGCCAGCAGTCCGAGACTAGGGCTAGATACGCAGTATTTT. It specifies CASSPRLGLDTQYF.

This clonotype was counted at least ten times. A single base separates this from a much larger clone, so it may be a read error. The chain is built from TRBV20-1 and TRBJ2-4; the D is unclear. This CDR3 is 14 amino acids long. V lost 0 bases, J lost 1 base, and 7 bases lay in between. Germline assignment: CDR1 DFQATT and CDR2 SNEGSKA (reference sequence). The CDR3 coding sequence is TGCAGTGCTAGAGATCCCCTGGCCAAAAACATTCAGTACTTC. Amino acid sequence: CSARDPLAKNIQYF.

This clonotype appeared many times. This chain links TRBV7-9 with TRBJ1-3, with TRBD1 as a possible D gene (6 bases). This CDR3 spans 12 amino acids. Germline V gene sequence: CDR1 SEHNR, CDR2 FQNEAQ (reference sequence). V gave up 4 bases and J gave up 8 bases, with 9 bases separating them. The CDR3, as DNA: TGTGCCAGCAGCTACAGGGAGGACACCATATATTTT. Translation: CASSYREDTIYF.

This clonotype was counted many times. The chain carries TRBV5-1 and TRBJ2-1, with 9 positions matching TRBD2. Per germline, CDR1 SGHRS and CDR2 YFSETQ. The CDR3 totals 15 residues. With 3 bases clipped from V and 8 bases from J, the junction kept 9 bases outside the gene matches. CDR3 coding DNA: TGCGCCAGCAGCTGGCGGGCGGGGGGGCCTCATGAGCAGTTCTTC. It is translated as CASSWRAGGPHEQFF.

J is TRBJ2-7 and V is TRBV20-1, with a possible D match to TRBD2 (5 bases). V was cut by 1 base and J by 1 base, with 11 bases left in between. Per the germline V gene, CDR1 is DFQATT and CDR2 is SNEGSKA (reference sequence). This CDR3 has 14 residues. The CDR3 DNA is TGCAGTGCTAGAGGTACGAGGGAGTCCTACGAGCAGTACTTC. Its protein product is CSARGTRESYEQYF.

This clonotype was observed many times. CDR3 in DNA: TGCAGTGCTAAGAGGGCAAATGAAAAACTGTTTTTT. Translated, it gives CSAKRANEKLFF. The rearrangement uses TRBV20-1 and TRBJ1-4, with D unclear. Germline V lookup: CDR1 DFQATT, CDR2 SNEGSKA (reference sequence). V lost 4 bases and J lost 5, with 8 bases in between. This CDR3 comprises 12 residues.

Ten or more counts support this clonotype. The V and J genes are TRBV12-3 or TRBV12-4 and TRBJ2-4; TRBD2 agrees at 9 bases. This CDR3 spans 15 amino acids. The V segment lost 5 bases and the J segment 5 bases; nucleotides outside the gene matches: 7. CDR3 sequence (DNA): TGTGCCAGCAGTCTCATTAGCGGGGGCCAAAACATTCAGTACTTC. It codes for CASSLISGGQNIQYF.

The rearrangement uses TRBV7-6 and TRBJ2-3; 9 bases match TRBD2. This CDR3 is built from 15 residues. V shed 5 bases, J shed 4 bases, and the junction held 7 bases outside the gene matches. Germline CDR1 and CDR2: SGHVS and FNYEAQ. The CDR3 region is CASSLAIAGADTQYF. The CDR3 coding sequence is TGTGCCAGCAGCCTCGCCATAGCGGGGGCAGATACGCAGTATTTT.

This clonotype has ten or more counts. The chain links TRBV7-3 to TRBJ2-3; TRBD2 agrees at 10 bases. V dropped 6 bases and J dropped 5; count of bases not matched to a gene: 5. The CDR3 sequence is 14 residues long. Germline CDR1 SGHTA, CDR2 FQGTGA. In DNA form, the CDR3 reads TGTGCCAGCAGGCTAGCGGGAGCCGGAGATACGCAGTATTTT. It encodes CASRLAGAGDTQYF.

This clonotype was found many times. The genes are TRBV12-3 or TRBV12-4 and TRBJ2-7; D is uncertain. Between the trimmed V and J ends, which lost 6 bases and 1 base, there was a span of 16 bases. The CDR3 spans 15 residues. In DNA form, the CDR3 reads TGTGCCAGCAGCCCCTGGGCAGGCGCTTCCTACGAGCAGTACTTC. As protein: CASSPWAGASYEQYF.

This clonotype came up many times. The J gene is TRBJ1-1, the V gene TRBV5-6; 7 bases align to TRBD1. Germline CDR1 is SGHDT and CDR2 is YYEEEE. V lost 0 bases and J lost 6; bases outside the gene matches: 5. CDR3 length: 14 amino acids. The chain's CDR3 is CASSLEGAFAEAFF. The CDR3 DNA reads TGTGCCAGCAGCTTGGAGGGGGCTTTTGCTGAAGCTTTCTTT.

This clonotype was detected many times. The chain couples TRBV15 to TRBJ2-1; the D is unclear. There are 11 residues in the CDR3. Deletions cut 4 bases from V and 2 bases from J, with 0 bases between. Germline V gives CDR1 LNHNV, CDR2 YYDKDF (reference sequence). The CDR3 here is CATSTYNEQFF. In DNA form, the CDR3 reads TGTGCCACCAGCACCTACAATGAGCAGTTCTTC.

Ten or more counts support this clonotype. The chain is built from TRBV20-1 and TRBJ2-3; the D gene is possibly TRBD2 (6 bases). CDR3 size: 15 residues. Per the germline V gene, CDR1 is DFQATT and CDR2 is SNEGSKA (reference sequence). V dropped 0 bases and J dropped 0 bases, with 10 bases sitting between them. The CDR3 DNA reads TGCAGTGCTAGAGACGGGGACTTCAGCACAGATACGCAGTATTTT. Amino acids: CSARDGDFSTDTQYF.

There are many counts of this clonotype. This CDR3 reads CASSPFMPQHF. Here the CDR3 DNA reads TGTGCCAGCAGTCCCTTTATGCCCCAGCATTTT. The rearrangement uses TRBV27 and TRBJ1-5; D gene unclear. Trimming stripped 5 bases from V and 9 bases from J, with 8 bases between. The germline CDR1 and CDR2 sequences are MNHEY and SMNVEV (reference sequence). The CDR3 has 11 amino acids.

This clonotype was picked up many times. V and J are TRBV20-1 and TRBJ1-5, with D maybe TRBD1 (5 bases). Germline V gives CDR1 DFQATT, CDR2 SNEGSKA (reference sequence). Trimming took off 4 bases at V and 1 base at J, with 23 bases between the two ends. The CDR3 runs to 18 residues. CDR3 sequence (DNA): TGCAGTGCTATAGGTATCCGGGGCCTGATGGAGAGCAATCAGCCCCAGCATTTT. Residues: CSAIGIRGLMESNQPQHF.

CDR3 nucleotide sequence: TGCAGTGCTAGAGTTGGGGGTATTTTGGGCGGGGAGCTGTTTTTT. Its protein product is CSARVGGILGGELFF. This sequence joins TRBV20-1 and TRBJ2-2, with D perhaps given as TRBD1 or TRBD2 (5 bases each). The CDR3 length is 15 residues. V was trimmed by 1 base and J by 7 bases, leaving 16 bases between them. The germline V gene encodes CDR1 DFQATT and CDR2 SNEGSKA (reference sequence).

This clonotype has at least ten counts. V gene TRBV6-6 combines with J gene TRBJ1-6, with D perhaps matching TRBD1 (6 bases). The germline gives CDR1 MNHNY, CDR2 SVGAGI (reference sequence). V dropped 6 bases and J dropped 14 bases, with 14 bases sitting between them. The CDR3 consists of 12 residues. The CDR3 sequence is CASRIQGQALHF. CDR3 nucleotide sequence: TGTGCCAGCAGGATACAGGGTCAGGCCCTCCACTTT.

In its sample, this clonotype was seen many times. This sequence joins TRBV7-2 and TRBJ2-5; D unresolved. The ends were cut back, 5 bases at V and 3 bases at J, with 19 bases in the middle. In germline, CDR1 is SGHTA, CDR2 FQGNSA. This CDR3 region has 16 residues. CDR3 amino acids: CASSGRHQDGEETQYF. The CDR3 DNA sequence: TGTGCCAGCAGCGGAAGACATCAGGACGGCGAAGAGACCCAGTACTTC.